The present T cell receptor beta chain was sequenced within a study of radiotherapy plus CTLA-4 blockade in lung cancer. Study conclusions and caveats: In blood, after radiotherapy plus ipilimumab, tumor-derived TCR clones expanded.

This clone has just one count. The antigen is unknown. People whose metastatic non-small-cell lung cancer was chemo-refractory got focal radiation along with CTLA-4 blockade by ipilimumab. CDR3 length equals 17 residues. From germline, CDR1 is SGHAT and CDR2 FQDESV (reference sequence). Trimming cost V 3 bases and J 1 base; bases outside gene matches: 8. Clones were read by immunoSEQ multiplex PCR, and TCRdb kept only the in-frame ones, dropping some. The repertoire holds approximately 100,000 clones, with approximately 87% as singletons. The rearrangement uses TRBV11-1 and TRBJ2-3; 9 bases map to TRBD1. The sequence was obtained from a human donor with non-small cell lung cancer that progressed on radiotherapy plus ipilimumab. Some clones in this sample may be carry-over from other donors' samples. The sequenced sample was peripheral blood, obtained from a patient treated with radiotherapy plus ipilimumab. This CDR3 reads CASSFLTGGLGTDTQYF. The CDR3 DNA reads TGTGCCAGCAGCTTTTTAACAGGGGGCTTGGGCACAGATACGCAGTATTTT. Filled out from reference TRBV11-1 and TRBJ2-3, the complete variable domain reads EAEVAQSPRYKITEKSQAVAFWCDPISGHATLYWYRQILGQGPELLVQFQDESVVDDSQLPKDRFSAERLKGVDSTLKIQPAELGDSAMYLCASSFLTGGLGTDTQYFGPGTRLTVL.